These 3 T cell receptor beta chains originate from one sample sequenced in a study of blood T cell repertoires in COVID-19. The repertoire was sequenced with immunoSEQ multiplex PCR; TCRdb's copy has only in-frame clones and lacks some. The table has over 150,000 clones, about 85% seen once. Source material: peripheral blood. The receptors shown here come from a man between 35 and 55 years old with acute or convalescent COVID-19.

J is TRBJ1-2 and V is TRBV5-6; 7 bases fit TRBD1. V lost 0 bases, J lost 1 base, and 0 bases stayed unmatched. The CDR3 is 14 amino acids. The V gene's germline CDR1 is SGHDT and CDR2 YYEEEE. CDR3 sequence: CASSLGDSNYGYTF. The DNA of the CDR3 is TGTGCCAGCAGCTTGGGGGACAGTAACTATGGCTACACCTTC.

This clone occurred a few times. This rearrangement joins TRBV6-5 to TRBJ1-1, with 7 bases that match TRBD1. Per germline, CDR1 MNHEY and CDR2 SVGAGI. V was clipped by 10 bases and J by 0 bases; unmatched bases: 11. There are 15 residues in the CDR3. The CDR3 DNA reads TGTGCCACCGGACAGGTCCCAACCTTGAACACTGAAGCTTTCTTT. It is translated as CATGQVPTLNTEAFF.

This chain links TRBV19 with TRBJ1-5; D is unresolved. Between the trimmed V and J ends, which lost 3 bases and 7 bases, there was a span of 13 bases. Germline CDR1 reads LNHDA; CDR2 reads SQIVND (reference sequence). CDR3 length equals 14 residues. In nucleotides, the CDR3 is TGTGCCAGTAGTATCGTGGCGGCGAGGCAGCCCCAGCATTTT. It codes for CASSIVAARQPQHF.